This T cell receptor (beta chain) comes out of a study of regulatory T cells in long-lasting Graves disease. The CDR3 has 16 residues. V trimming: 0 bases; J trimming: 4 bases; junction bases outside the gene matches: 8. Germline values: CDR1 SGHRS, CDR2 YFSETQ. To make TCR beta libraries, researchers used iRepertoire HTBI primers and Arm-PCR of CDR3 regions. TCRdb redid the calling of the multiplex PCR reads with MiXCR, one entry per CDR3 protein. The sample holds approximately 400,000 distinct CDR3 sequences; about a quarter are singletons and the top ten take over 25%. Time point meaning: persistent/refractory GD, antithyroid drugs over 5 years with positive TRAb. There was RNA extracted from PBMCs, and the TCR library was made from it. This clonotype was counted a few times. The antigen remains undetermined. Study-wide results and caveats: Accuracy was possibly reduced by small sample size.

Specimen: peripheral blood mononuclear cells (PBMCs), collected when the disease was refractory, from a patient treated with antithyroid drugs. This sequence was found in a female donor with Graves disease. The V and J genes are TRBV5-1 and TRBJ2-7, with 9 positions matching TRBD1. Here the CDR3 reads CASSLDYGTGRYEQYF. For the CDR3, the DNA is TGCGCCAGCAGCTTGGATTATGGGACAGGGCGATACGAGCAGTACTTC.